What follows is one T cell receptor (beta chain) and its context. The CDR3 runs 14 residues. CDR1 is SGDLS, CDR2 YYNGEE, per germline. Trimming removed 5 bases at V and 5 bases at J, with 16 bases between. Here immunoSEQ multiplex PCR was the method, and the copy in TCRdb shows in-frame clones only, minus some. Altogether about 250,000 clones are present, 75% to 90% being singletons, with the ten largest covering roughly 4.5%. The data were obtained in a study of blood T cell repertoires in COVID-19. Sequencing was performed on peripheral blood. The TCR originated in a woman aged 40 to 50 who had recovered from COVID-19. V and J are TRBV9 and TRBJ1-1; maybe TRBD1 (6 bases). The CDR3 DNA reads as TGTGCCAGCAGTCAGGGGCGAAAGGAGACTGAAGCTTTCTTT. It yields the protein CASSQGRKETEAFF.